What follows are 32 T cell receptor beta chains derived from one specimen sequenced in a study of memory CD4+ T cells and cytomegalovirus serostatus. The sort gate was single viable CD3+CD4+CD8-CD45RO+ cells for memory CD4+ T cells. Sequencing used immunoSEQ multiplex PCR; TCRdb keeps in-frame clones, though not all of them. The sample has nearly 50,000 clones, more than 70% seen once. The sample was memory CD4+ T cells from blood. These receptors originate from an adult in good health and CMV-seronegative.

The V and J genes are TRBV30 and TRBJ2-5, with D unresolved. The CDR3 runs 14 residues. Germline loops: CDR1 GTSNPN, CDR2 SVGIG (reference sequence). V lost 2 bases to trimming and J lost 2 bases, with 12 bases between them. The CDR3 DNA reads TGTGCCTGGAGTCGAGGACGGATTCAAGAGACCCAGTACTTC. Encoded protein: CAWSRGRIQETQYF.

V gene TRBV7-9 combines with J gene TRBJ1-1; the D gene is possibly TRBD1 (6 bases). The germline V and J ends were trimmed by 5 bases and 0 bases, with 13 bases remaining between them. Germline V gene sequence: CDR1 SEHNR, CDR2 FQNEAQ (reference sequence). The CDR3 sequence is 15 residues long. CDR3 region: CASSNEQGLNTEAFF. The CDR3 coding sequence is TGTGCCAGCAGCAACGAACAGGGATTGAACACTGAAGCTTTCTTT.

This chain joins TRBV5-1 and TRBJ1-2; 7 bases fit TRBD1. The germline CDR1 and CDR2 sequences are SGHRS and YFSETQ. J lost 3 bases, V lost 3 bases, and 2 bases had no gene match. The CDR3 is 13 amino acids. The CDR3: CASSWQGDYGYTF. For the CDR3, the DNA is TGCGCCAGCAGCTGGCAGGGGGACTATGGCTACACCTTC.

The chain uses TRBV29-1 and TRBJ2-7; possibly TRBD2 for D (6 bases). The V end was cut by 8 bases, the J end by 6 bases, with 17 bases between. Germline V gene data show CDR1 as SQVTM and CDR2 as ANQGSEA. The CDR3 consists of 12 residues. This chain's CDR3 is CSLLNKGGEQYF. CDR3 bases: TGCAGCCTACTGAATAAGGGAGGCGAGCAGTACTTC.

CDR3 bases: TGTGCCATCAGCGCCCCAATGAACACTGAAGCTTTCTTT. Translation gives CAISAPMNTEAFF. J is TRBJ1-1 and V is TRBV10-3, with D unresolved. This CDR3 spans 13 amino acids. The V end was cut by 6 bases, the J end by 0 bases, with 8 bases between. Germline V gene data show CDR1 as ENHRY and CDR2 as SYGVKD.

The chain joins TRBV30 to TRBJ2-3; TRBD2 agrees at 12 bases. The V and J ends lost 0 bases and 5 bases, in that order; junction bases with no gene match: 9. Germline V gives CDR1 GTSNPN, CDR2 SVGIG (reference sequence). The CDR3 loop spans 17 amino acids. Written as DNA, the CDR3 is TGTGCCTGGAGTGTCTGGACTAGCGGGACCAAGGGAGATACGCAGTATTTT. This translates into CAWSVWTSGTKGDTQYF.

The chain links TRBV5-1 to TRBJ1-5; possible D gene TRBD1, 5 bases. Looked up from germline, CDR1 is SGHRS and CDR2 is YFSETQ. The CDR3 is 14 residues long. With 1 base removed from V and 5 bases from J, the gap between germline ends came to 10 bases. CDR3 nucleotide sequence: TGCGCCAGCAGCTTGTGGGGCAGGGATCAGCCCCAGCATTTT. Protein product: CASSLWGRDQPQHF.

This clone was picked up one time. The chain joins TRBV11-1 to TRBJ2-5, with D unresolved. Germline CDR1 and CDR2: SGHAT and FQDESV (reference sequence). The CDR3 totals 15 residues. Trimming left V 1 base short and J 1 base short, with 10 bases between. Here the CDR3 reads CASSLVSGGQETQYF. The CDR3 DNA reads as TGTGCCAGCAGCTTAGTATCTGGCGGCCAAGAGACCCAGTACTTC.

This clone has just a few counts. The CDR3 here is CASSLYSGGEKLFF. The DNA for the CDR3 is TGTGCCAGCAGCTTGTACAGCGGCGGTGAAAAACTGTTTTTT. This rearrangement joins TRBV5-8 to TRBJ1-4, with D unclear. V was cut by 1 base and J by 7 bases, with 11 bases left in between. The CDR3 extends over 14 amino acids. Germline lookup yields CDR1 SGHTS and CDR2 YDEGEE.

This clone was seen a single time. The chain is built from TRBV9 and TRBJ2-3, with TRBD2 as a possible D gene (6 bases). V shed 2 bases and J shed 1 base, with 11 bases lying between them. The CDR3 is 15 residues long. Germline lookup yields CDR1 SGDLS and CDR2 YYNGEE. The CDR3, as DNA: TGTGCCAGCAGCGTTGGCGGGACGGGCACAGATACGCAGTATTTT. Amino acids: CASSVGGTGTDTQYF.

The chain links TRBV5-4 to TRBJ1-4; 8 bases are a match to TRBD1. Germline values: CDR1 SGHNT, CDR2 YYREEE (reference sequence). V lost 4 bases, J lost 12 bases, and 17 bases stayed unmatched. This CDR3 is 16 amino acids long. CDR3 sequence reads: CASSATPGTGGEELFF. CDR3 coding DNA: TGTGCCAGCAGCGCAACCCCCGGGACAGGCGGCGAGGAACTGTTTTTT. The variable domain in full, completed from reference TRBV5-4 and TRBJ1-4, reads ETGVTQSPTHLIKTRGQQVTLRCSSQSGHNTVSWYQQALGQGPQFIFQYYREEENGRGNFPPRFSGLQFPNYSSELNVNALELDDSALYLCASSATPGTGGEELFFGSGTQLSVL.

The rearrangement links TRBV6-5 to TRBJ2-7; D may be TRBD1 (5 bases). The germline gives CDR1 MNHEY, CDR2 SVGAGI. V dropped 0 bases and J dropped 1 base, with 13 bases sitting between them. The CDR3 sequence is 16 residues long. The CDR3 sequence is CASSYSPGSQSYEQYF. The CDR3 DNA is TGTGCCAGCAGTTACTCGCCAGGGTCTCAGTCCTACGAGCAGTACTTC.

The J gene is TRBJ1-1, the V gene TRBV27; TRBD1 matches 11 bases. Unmatched junction bases numbered 7, after V lost 0 bases and J lost 4 bases. This CDR3 has 17 amino acids. The V gene's germline CDR1 is MNHEY and CDR2 SMNVEV (reference sequence). The CDR3 DNA reads as TGTGCCAGCAGTTTATCTTGGACAGGGGGCCCTAGCACTGAAGCTTTCTTT. Translation: CASSLSWTGGPSTEAFF.

This clone has just a few counts. The CDR3 is CSVPPVAGEQFF. The CDR3 coding sequence is TGCAGCGTTCCCCCAGTAGCCGGTGAGCAGTTCTTC. The rearrangement joins TRBV29-1 to TRBJ2-1; D remains ambiguous. Between the trimmed V and J ends, which lost 5 bases and 9 bases, there was a span of 14 bases. Germline CDR1 is SQVTM and CDR2 is ANQGSEA. The CDR3 totals 12 residues.

The rearrangement links TRBV5-5 to TRBJ1-1, with TRBD1 as a possible D gene (5 bases). The CDR3 runs to 14 residues. V dropped 1 base and J dropped 5 bases, with 12 bases sitting between them. Germline V gene sequence: CDR1 SGHKS, CDR2 YYEKEE (reference sequence). As DNA, the CDR3 is TGTGCCAGCAGCTTGCGGGCGGGGGGAACTGAAGCTTTCTTT. This translates into CASSLRAGGTEAFF.

The chain employs TRBV30 and TRBJ1-2, with TRBD1 identical over 8 bases. V was pared by 0 bases and J by 5 bases, with 8 bases of the junction left unmatched. This CDR3 contains 15 residues. CDR1 GTSNPN and CDR2 SVGIG come from the germline V gene (reference sequence). The CDR3 sequence: CAWSVATGAWYGYTF. The CDR3 DNA follows: TGTGCCTGGAGTGTAGCGACAGGGGCCTGGTATGGCTACACCTTC.

V is TRBV6-5 and J is TRBJ2-7; no clear D. Trimming shortened V by 2 bases and J by 3 bases, and 14 bases separated the two germline ends. Germline V gene lookup returns CDR1 MNHEY and CDR2 SVGAGI. The CDR3 consists of 15 residues. The chain's CDR3 is CASSYRPRSDYEQYF. The CDR3 DNA sequence: TGTGCCAGCAGTTACAGGCCCAGGAGCGACTACGAGCAGTACTTC.

This clone was detected only a few times. The chain employs TRBV27 and TRBJ1-3; a weak D match, TRBD1 (5 bases). V was trimmed by 6 bases and J by 2 bases, leaving 11 bases between them. Per the germline V gene, CDR1 is MNHEY and CDR2 is SMNVEV (reference sequence). CDR3 length: 14 residues. CDR3 sequence (DNA): TGTGCCAGCAGGGCATCAGGGCCTGGAAACACCATATATTTT. It specifies CASRASGPGNTIYF.

This rearrangement joins TRBV7-9 to TRBJ2-7; D ambiguous. V was pared by 7 bases and J by 0 bases, with 10 bases between. There are 13 residues in the CDR3. In germline, CDR1 is SEHNR, CDR2 FQNEAQ (reference sequence). CDR3 in amino acids: CASNRLTSYEQYF. The DNA for the CDR3 is TGTGCCAGCAACAGACTTACCTCCTACGAGCAGTACTTC.

This clone came up a few times. The chain combines TRBV28 with TRBJ1-5; TRBD1 is a possible D gene (5 bases). Trimming cost V 5 bases and J 3 bases, with 8 bases left between them. Germline values: CDR1 MDHEN, CDR2 SYDVKM. The CDR3 is 13 residues long. CDR3 amino acids: CASSRQNNQPQHF. Here the CDR3 DNA reads TGTGCCAGCAGTAGACAGAACAATCAGCCCCAGCATTTT.

Details on this clone: Other DNA sequences in this sample translate to the same CDR3. This chain uses TRBV6-1 with TRBJ2-5, with 9 bases matching TRBD1. Germline CDR1 is MNHNS and CDR2 is SASEGT. This CDR3 spans 14 amino acids. Trimming cost V 9 bases and J 3 bases; bases outside gene matches: 8. The CDR3 is CASRPDRGEETQYF. DNA for the CDR3: TGTGCCAGTAGGCCAGACAGGGGGGAAGAGACCCAGTACTTC.

J is TRBJ2-5 and V is TRBV5-1; D uncertain. Per germline, CDR1 SGHRS and CDR2 YFSETQ. V was shortened by 3 bases and J by 4 bases, with 25 bases between the two germline ends. This CDR3 has 18 residues. The CDR3 reads CASSSLWSNTGGRETQYF. The CDR3 coding sequence is TGCGCCAGCAGCTCTTTGTGGTCAAATACGGGCGGAAGAGAGACCCAGTACTTC.

The genes are TRBV5-1 and TRBJ1-2; 7 bases match TRBD1. The CDR3 sequence is 14 residues long. Unmatched junction bases numbered 5, after V lost 3 bases and J lost 3 bases. Germline V gene data show CDR1 as SGHRS and CDR2 as YFSETQ. The DNA for the CDR3 is TGCGCCAGCAGCTACGGGACAGAGGACTATGGCTACACCTTC. Protein sequence: CASSYGTEDYGYTF.

The genes are TRBV7-9 and TRBJ2-2; possibly TRBD2 for D (6 bases). The CDR3 contains 16 residues. Germline V CDR1 and CDR2: SEHNR, FQNEAQ (reference sequence). V dropped 5 bases and J dropped 4 bases, with 17 bases sitting between them. Here the CDR3 reads CASSPTSPGGTGELFF. DNA for the CDR3: TGTGCCAGCAGCCCCACCTCGCCCGGGGGCACCGGGGAGCTGTTTTTT.

This clone was counted a few times. The rearrangement uses TRBV7-8 and TRBJ2-6; 9 positions agree with TRBD1. J gave up 2 bases and V 5 bases, and 10 bases lay outside the gene matches. This CDR3 region has 18 residues. From germline, CDR1 is SGHVS and CDR2 FQNEAQ. CDR3 in amino acids: CASSARGTGLTGANVLTF. The CDR3 nucleotides are TGTGCCAGCAGCGCCCGCGGGACAGGGCTGACTGGGGCCAACGTCCTGACTTTC. Full variable domain (rest looked up from reference TRBV7-8 and TRBJ2-6): GAGVSQSPRYKVAKRGQDVALRCDPISGHVSLFWYQQALGQGPEFLTYFQNEAQLDKSGLPSDRFFAERPEGSVSTLKIQRTQQEDSAVYLCASSARGTGLTGANVLTFGAGSRLTVL.

This rearrangement joins TRBV28 to TRBJ1-2; D uncertain. In germline, CDR1 is MDHEN, CDR2 SYDVKM. Trimming took off 11 bases at V and 1 base at J, with 20 bases between the two ends. This CDR3 has 15 amino acids. CDR3 DNA: TGTGCCGCACAAAAGTTGCGGGGTGTTAACTATGGCTACACCTTC. It is translated as CAAQKLRGVNYGYTF.

DNA of the CDR3: TGTGCCAGCAGCGCCCGGGACAGCTATGGCTACACCTTC. Translated, it gives CASSARDSYGYTF. The chain is built from TRBV27 and TRBJ1-2; 7 positions agree with TRBD1. The CDR3 loop spans 13 amino acids. Germline CDR1 and CDR2: MNHEY and SMNVEV (reference sequence). V was pared by 6 bases and J by 4 bases, with 5 bases of the junction left unmatched.

The chain is built from TRBV30 and TRBJ1-6; TRBD1 is a possible D gene (6 bases). CDR3 length: 14 residues. Trimming shortened V by 5 bases and J by 8 bases, and 16 bases separated the two germline ends. CDR1 and CDR2 from the germline V gene are GTSNPN and SVGIG (reference sequence). The CDR3 reads CAWSITGNHSPLHF. The CDR3 nucleotides read TGTGCCTGGTCTATAACAGGGAACCATTCACCCCTCCACTTT.

This chain uses TRBV5-6 with TRBJ2-7; TRBD1 matches 7 bases. The ends lost 4 bases at V and 1 base at J; junction bases unmatched: 2. The CDR3 length is 13 residues. The germline CDR1 and CDR2 sequences are SGHDT and YYEEEE. The CDR3 DNA reads as TGTGCCAGCAGCCCGACAGGGTCCTACGAGCAGTACTTC. It yields the protein CASSPTGSYEQYF.

Here the CDR3 DNA reads TGTGCCAGCAGCTGGACTCATGGTAATGAGCAGTTCTTC. Residues: CASSWTHGNEQFF. The chain has TRBV7-9 and TRBJ2-1, with D perhaps TRBD2 (5 bases). The CDR3 totals 13 residues. V was trimmed by 4 bases and J by 7 bases, leaving 11 bases between them. Germline loops: CDR1 SEHNR, CDR2 FQNEAQ (reference sequence).

The rearrangement uses TRBV28 and TRBJ2-7; a possible D gene is TRBD1 (6 bases). Germline V CDR1 and CDR2: MDHEN, SYDVKM. The CDR3 is 16 residues long. Between the trimmed V and J ends, which lost 4 bases and 2 bases, there was a span of 18 bases. The DNA for the CDR3 is TGTGCCAGCAGTTCCTCCACAGGGAGCAGACCCTACGAGCAGTACTTC. Amino acid sequence: CASSSSTGSRPYEQYF.

The V and J genes are TRBV6-6 and TRBJ2-5; D is perhaps TRBD2 (6 bases). The CDR3 runs 14 residues. V was cut by 6 bases and J by 5 bases, with 16 bases left in between. Germline V gene sequence: CDR1 MNHNY, CDR2 SVGAGI (reference sequence). CDR3 sequence reads: CASREGGTGETQYF. The CDR3 region has the DNA TGTGCCAGCAGAGAAGGAGGGACGGGGGAGACCCAGTACTTC.